The 20 T cell receptor beta chains presented below share a single source sample, sequenced in a study of cytotoxic CD8 clonotypes in ibrutinib-treated CLL. Sequencing was performed with immunoSEQ multiplex PCR; in TCRdb, only in-frame clones are kept and a portion is missing. The table lists 30,000 to 40,000 clones, approximately 70% of them singletons. Sequencing used PBMCs, obtained before ibrutinib treatment. These receptors were taken from a human donor with chronic lymphocytic leukemia.

The J gene is TRBJ1-4, the V gene TRBV29-1, with D uncertain. Trimming took off 6 bases at V and 6 bases at J, with 11 bases between the two ends. In germline, CDR1 is SQVTM, CDR2 ANQGSEA. The CDR3 consists of 12 residues. The CDR3 nucleotides read TGCAGCGTAGACAATGGTCATGAAAAACTGTTTTTT. Encoded protein: CSVDNGHEKLFF.

The chain carries TRBV19 and TRBJ1-5; 11 nucleotides align to TRBD1. Germline CDR1 reads LNHDA; CDR2 reads SQIVND (reference sequence). This CDR3 region has 16 residues. J was trimmed by 4 bases and V by 5 bases; bases with no gene match: 7. Here the CDR3 reads CASSHSGTGGNQPQHF. For the CDR3, the DNA is TGTGCCAGTAGTCACTCCGGGACAGGGGGGAATCAGCCCCAGCATTTT.

This rearrangement joins TRBV25-1 to TRBJ2-3, with 11 bases matching TRBD2. Per germline, CDR1 MGHDK and CDR2 SYGVNS. Trimming took 6 bases from V and 11 from J; bases not matched to a gene: 13. This CDR3 has 15 amino acids. The CDR3 DNA reads as TGTGCCAGCAGCGATTGGGGGACTAGCGGACTCGGGCAGTATTTT. Its translation: CASSDWGTSGLGQYF.

This clone was recorded only once. The chain combines TRBV27 with TRBJ2-7, with D uncertain. The V and J ends lost 2 bases and 0 bases respectively, with 11 bases between them. The CDR3 consists of 15 residues. Germline-derived CDR1 and CDR2 are MNHEY and SMNVEV (reference sequence). Written as DNA, the CDR3 is TGTGCCAGCAGTTTAAACGGTTGGAACTCCTACGAGCAGTACTTC. Protein product: CASSLNGWNSYEQYF.

The rearrangement joins TRBV5-1 to TRBJ2-7, with TRBD1 identical over 12 bases. Trimming at V came to 4 bases and at J to 5 bases, leaving 7 bases not matched to a gene. The CDR3 loop spans 15 amino acids. CDR1 is SGHRS, CDR2 YFSETQ, per germline. CDR3 loop: CASSPGQGALHEQYF. For the CDR3, the DNA is TGCGCCAGCAGCCCGGGACAGGGGGCCCTCCACGAGCAGTACTTC.

CDR3 residues: CASSSGGGNQPQHF. The CDR3, as DNA: TGTGCCAGCTCAAGCGGAGGGGGCAATCAGCCCCAGCATTTT. The rearrangement joins TRBV18 to TRBJ1-5; tentative D call: TRBD1 (5 bases). CDR3 length: 14 amino acids. The V gene lost 5 bases and the J gene lost 2 bases, with 10 bases spanning the gap. Germline V gene data show CDR1 as KGHSH and CDR2 as LQKENI.

The chain carries TRBV28 and TRBJ1-2, with D uncertain. The CDR3 runs 12 residues. V was shortened by 3 bases and J by 3 bases, with 5 bases between the two germline ends. The germline gives CDR1 MDHEN, CDR2 SYDVKM. The CDR3, as DNA: TGTGCCAGCAGTTTCCGTCACTATGGCTACACCTTC. Translation: CASSFRHYGYTF.

V usage is TRBV27 and J usage is TRBJ2-3, with 10 bases matching TRBD1. Per the germline V gene, CDR1 is MNHEY and CDR2 is SMNVEV (reference sequence). V gave up 0 bases and J gave up 5 bases; unmatched junction bases: 5. The CDR3 extends over 16 amino acids. In DNA form, the CDR3 reads TGTGCCAGCAGTTTATCGAAGGGGACAGGGGAAGATACGCAGTATTTT. Protein sequence: CASSLSKGTGEDTQYF.

The gene calls are TRBV5-1 and TRBJ1-4; perhaps TRBD1 as D (5 bases). The V and J ends lost 0 bases and 4 bases respectively, with 10 bases between them. The CDR3 consists of 15 residues. CDR1 SGHRS and CDR2 YFSETQ come from the germline V gene. DNA for the CDR3: TGCGCCAGCAGCTTGGCCGGGGCTGATAATGAAAAACTGTTTTTT. This encodes CASSLAGADNEKLFF.

This chain connects TRBV10-1 to TRBJ1-5; weak D call: TRBD1 (6 bases). V lost 6 bases, J lost 4 bases, and 13 bases lay in between. The CDR3 length is 14 residues. The V gene's germline CDR1 is WNHNN and CDR2 SYGVQD (reference sequence). As DNA, the CDR3 is TGCGCCAGCAGGTTGGAGGGGGAAAATCAGCCCCAGCATTTT. Amino acids: CASRLEGENQPQHF.

This chain uses TRBV7-9 with TRBJ1-3; TRBD1 agrees at 7 bases. Per the germline V gene, CDR1 is SEHNR and CDR2 is FQNEAQ (reference sequence). The CDR3 covers 14 residues. J gave up 4 bases and V 3 bases, and 3 bases lay outside the gene matches. The CDR3 sequence is CASSFPGQGNTIYF. The CDR3 bases are TGTGCCAGCAGCTTTCCGGGACAGGGAAACACCATATATTTT.

The chain uses TRBV9 and TRBJ2-7, with D possibly TRBD2 on 7 matching bases. From germline, CDR1 is SGDLS and CDR2 YYNGEE. Deletions cut 2 bases from V and 5 bases from J, with 23 bases between. This CDR3 region has 17 residues. Here the CDR3 DNA reads TGTGCCAGCAGCGTTAGGGGGGTTAATCGGGAGGCGGACGAGCAGTACTTC. It specifies CASSVRGVNREADEQYF.

The chain couples TRBV28 to TRBJ1-3, with D uncertain. V was pared by 6 bases and J by 0 bases, with 18 bases between. Germline V gene lookup returns CDR1 MDHEN and CDR2 SYDVKM. The CDR3 length is 17 residues. The CDR3 sequence: CASSPSGASFSGNTIYF. As DNA, the CDR3 is TGTGCCAGCAGCCCTTCCGGCGCCAGTTTCTCTGGAAACACCATATATTTT.

The J gene is TRBJ2-7, the V gene TRBV2; TRBD1 matches at 7 bases. Trimming took 5 bases from V and 2 from J; bases not matched to a gene: 6. CDR1 is SNHLY and CDR2 is FYNNEI in the germline V gene. This CDR3 has 14 residues. The CDR3 sequence is CASSTNRGAYEQYF. The CDR3 DNA sequence: TGTGCCAGCAGTACTAACAGGGGAGCCTACGAGCAGTACTTC.

The rearrangement uses TRBV30 and TRBJ2-7; perhaps D is TRBD1 or TRBD2 (6 bases each). This CDR3 region has 12 residues. Trimming pared 4 bases from V and 2 bases from J, leaving 9 bases between. CDR1 and CDR2 (germline): GTSNPN, SVGIG (reference sequence). As DNA, the CDR3 is TGTGCCTGGATGGGGGGCCCCTACGAGCAGTACTTC. It translates to CAWMGGPYEQYF.

The chain uses TRBV6-6 and TRBJ1-5; D unclear. Deletions cut 0 bases from V and 4 bases from J, with 10 bases between. This CDR3 contains 15 residues. The germline gives CDR1 MNHNY, CDR2 SVGAGI (reference sequence). CDR3 nucleotide sequence: TGTGCCAGCAGTTACTCAGCGGGAAAAAATCAGCCCCAGCATTTT. Protein: CASSYSAGKNQPQHF.

The CDR3 DNA sequence: TGTGCCAGCAGTCAACAGGGTCGGTACGAGCAGTACTTC. Amino acid sequence: CASSQQGRYEQYF. This chain links TRBV28 with TRBJ2-7; D perhaps matches TRBD1 (6 bases). V lost 5 bases and J lost 4, with 12 bases in between. Per the germline V gene, CDR1 is MDHEN and CDR2 is SYDVKM. The CDR3 consists of 13 residues.

This clone was detected once. The rearrangement joins TRBV27 to TRBJ2-7; D possibly corresponds to TRBD1 (6 bases). This CDR3 region has 13 residues. Deletions cut 8 bases from V and 1 base from J, with 12 bases between. CDR1 is MNHEY, CDR2 SMNVEV, per germline (reference sequence). The CDR3 sequence is CASQLRGSYEQYF. Here the CDR3 DNA reads TGTGCCAGCCAACTCAGGGGTTCCTACGAGCAGTACTTC.

The chain has TRBV7-6 and TRBJ2-7; D unclear. V lost 1 base to trimming and J lost 7 bases, with 8 bases between them. The length of the CDR3 is 12 residues. Germline V CDR1 and CDR2: SGHVS, FNYEAQ. The CDR3 DNA follows: TGTGCCAGCAGCTTAGGGGGTCGTGAGCAGTACTTC. This sequence encodes CASSLGGREQYF.

V and J are TRBV4-2 and TRBJ2-5; D is possibly TRBD1 or TRBD2 (5 bases each). The CDR3 extends over 14 amino acids. V lost 2 bases, J lost 4 bases, and 11 bases lay in between. CDR1 is LGHNA, CDR2 YNFKEQ, per germline. CDR3 bases: TGTGCCAGCAGCCAACAAGGGGACCTAGAGACCCAGTACTTC. Its protein is CASSQQGDLETQYF.